The sequence of this T cell receptor (beta chain) was determined in a study of blood T cells in healthy people across ages. With a J-beta primer mix and a sample-barcoded 5' primer, a second PCR ran 7 to 11 cycles. In TCRdb, the 5' RACE reads were re-called with MiXCR into one record per CDR3 protein. The sample yields approximately 800,000 distinct CDR3 sequences, roughly 25% seen once. The germline V gene has CDR1 MGHRA and CDR2 YSYEKL. This CDR3 is 17 amino acids long. In addition, the sample was reused for a study of T cells of mothers and their children. That source notes: Mothers yielded over 8 million CDR3 reads, children 3 million to 3.5 million each.

The chain recombines TRBV4-1 with TRBJ2-5; tentative D call: TRBD1 (6 bases). The DNA end is more similar to TRBJ2-7, so the J call may be wrong. What was sequenced was blood. The clonotype was recovered from a boy younger than 18 in good health. CDR3 residues: CASSQGHARDPSAEQYF. CDR3 nucleotide sequence: TGCGCCAGCAGCCAGGGACACGCTCGGGACCCCTCGGCCGAGCAGTACTTC.